A single sample gave rise to the 24 T cell receptor beta chains below, sequenced in a study of blood T cell repertoires in COVID-19. Produced via immunoSEQ multiplex PCR; TCRdb's table is partial and in-frame only. The sample includes under 200,000 clones, roughly 86% of them seen just once. The sequenced sample consisted of peripheral blood. The origin of the receptors is a man aged 45-60 years with active or convalescent COVID-19.

The V and J genes are TRBV5-1 and TRBJ2-1; D not resolved. V lost 3 bases to trimming and J lost 1 base, with 11 bases between them. The CDR3 covers 15 residues. Germline CDR1 and CDR2: SGHRS and YFSETQ. The CDR3 reads CASSSDITSYNEQFF. The CDR3 DNA follows: TGCGCCAGCAGCTCAGACATAACATCCTACAATGAGCAGTTCTTC.

This clone was found a few times. The V call is TRBV5-1, the J call TRBJ2-3; 10 positions agree with TRBD2. CDR3 size: 16 residues. CDR1 and CDR2 from the germline V gene are SGHRS and YFSETQ. Trimming removed 0 bases from V and 4 bases from J; junction bases left unmatched: 5. CDR3 loop: CASSLDPSGSSDTQYF. As DNA, the CDR3 is TGCGCCAGCAGCTTGGATCCTAGCGGGAGTTCAGATACGCAGTATTTT.

This chain connects TRBV10-2 to TRBJ1-6; D is perhaps TRBD1 (5 bases). Between the trimmed V and J ends, which lost 3 bases and 4 bases, there was a span of 13 bases. The germline V gene has CDR1 WSHSY and CDR2 SAAADI. The CDR3 consists of 16 residues. The CDR3: CASSELGARYNSPLHF. The DNA for the CDR3 is TGCGCCAGCAGTGAATTAGGGGCGAGGTATAATTCACCCCTCCACTTT.

The chain has TRBV9 and TRBJ2-1, with TRBD2 matching over 9 bases. This CDR3 comprises 15 residues. V was clipped by 0 bases and J by 10 bases; unmatched bases: 8. Germline values: CDR1 SGDLS, CDR2 YYNGEE. The DNA for the CDR3 is TGTGCCAGCAGCGTAGTCTTGGCGGGAGGGGAAGAGCAGTTCTTC. As protein: CASSVVLAGGEEQFF.

This rearrangement joins TRBV7-2 to TRBJ2-1, with 14 bases matching TRBD2. Germline-derived CDR1 and CDR2 are SGHTA and FQGNSA. The CDR3 spans 19 residues. With 6 bases clipped from V and 2 bases from J, the junction kept 12 bases outside the gene matches. DNA for the CDR3: TGTGCCAGCAGGGGACCGGGACTAGCGGGAGAGAGGGCCTACAATGAGCAGTTCTTC. Amino acids: CASRGPGLAGERAYNEQFF.

The chain recombines TRBV4-1 with TRBJ1-5, with no clear D. This CDR3 has 13 amino acids. Germline V lookup: CDR1 MGHRA, CDR2 YSYEKL. The V gene lost 3 bases and the J gene lost 8 bases, with 11 bases spanning the gap. CDR3 sequence: CASSQFGPEPQHF. In nucleotides, the CDR3 is TGCGCCAGCAGCCAGTTTGGGCCAGAGCCCCAGCATTTT.

The V and J genes are TRBV13 and TRBJ1-4; 9 positions match TRBD1. Germline CDR1 PRHDT, CDR2 FYEKMQ (reference sequence). The CDR3 runs to 15 residues. With 5 bases clipped from V and 7 bases from J, the junction kept 8 bases outside the gene matches. The CDR3 sequence: CASSPAGQGREKLFF. CDR3 in DNA: TGTGCCAGCAGCCCAGCGGGACAGGGTCGTGAAAAACTGTTTTTT.

CDR3 protein: CASSQDPGWTDTQYF. Here the CDR3 DNA reads TGCGCCAGCAGCCAAGATCCGGGATGGACAGATACGCAGTATTTT. This rearrangement joins TRBV4-1 to TRBJ2-3, with D perhaps matching TRBD2 (5 bases). Germline V gene sequence: CDR1 MGHRA, CDR2 YSYEKL. The CDR3 contains 15 residues. Trimming removed 0 bases from V and 3 bases from J, with 10 bases in between.

The chain employs TRBV29-1 and TRBJ1-2, with D possibly matching TRBD1 (5 bases). Trimming shortened V by 4 bases and J by 5 bases, and 8 bases separated the two germline ends. The CDR3 has 11 amino acids. The germline V gene has CDR1 SQVTM and CDR2 ANQGSEA. As DNA, the CDR3 is TGCAGCGTTGCGACAGATTATGGCTACACCTTC. The encoded protein is CSVATDYGYTF.

The chain recombines TRBV12-3 or TRBV12-4 with TRBJ2-7, with 7 bases aligning to TRBD1. The ends lost 5 bases at V and 0 bases at J; junction bases unmatched: 1. The CDR3 is made up of 13 amino acids. DNA for the CDR3: TGTGCCAGCAGTCGGGACAGCTCCTACGAGCAGTACTTC. This codes for CASSRDSSYEQYF.

V is TRBV5-1 and J is TRBJ1-2; 7 positions match TRBD1. Germline V lookup: CDR1 SGHRS, CDR2 YFSETQ. The ends lost 4 bases at V and 5 bases at J; junction bases unmatched: 8. This CDR3 is built from 14 residues. The CDR3 region has the DNA TGCGCCAGCAGCATGGCCGGGACAGCGTATGGCTACACCTTC. Translating it yields CASSMAGTAYGYTF.

The chain is built from TRBV6-6 and TRBJ2-7, with a weak D call TRBD1 (5 bases). V was clipped by 7 bases and J by 5 bases, with 24 bases between them. This CDR3 spans 16 amino acids. Germline CDR1 is MNHNY and CDR2 is SVGAGI (reference sequence). CDR3 DNA sequence: TGTGCCAGCACCAAAATTGAGATCGCAGGGAACAACGAGCAGTACTTC. It translates to CASTKIEIAGNNEQYF.

The chain combines TRBV10-3 with TRBJ2-2; 9 bases match TRBD1. From germline, CDR1 is ENHRY and CDR2 SYGVKD. The junction had 2 bases not matched to a gene; V was cut back by 6 bases and J by 0 bases. The CDR3 has 15 amino acids. CDR3 sequence reads: CAIRGQGSNTGELFF. The CDR3 DNA reads as TGTGCCATCAGGGGACAGGGTTCGAACACCGGGGAGCTGTTTTTT.

This clone was recorded once. The rearrangement uses TRBV5-4 and TRBJ2-5; 15 nucleotides match TRBD2. The junction had 3 bases not matched to a gene; V was cut back by 4 bases and J by 2 bases. Germline-derived CDR1 and CDR2 are SGHNT and YYREEE (reference sequence). The CDR3 is made up of 16 amino acids. CDR3 DNA sequence: TGTGCCAGCAGCCCCGGACTAGCGGGGGGGCAAGAGACCCAGTACTTC. Translating gives CASSPGLAGGQETQYF.

The J gene is TRBJ1-6, the V gene TRBV2; D not resolved. This CDR3 contains 17 residues. The germline gives CDR1 SNHLY, CDR2 FYNNEI. V shed 3 bases and J shed 1 base, with 13 bases lying between them. The chain's CDR3 is CASSELVLWSYNSPLHF. CDR3 nucleotide sequence: TGTGCCAGCAGTGAGTTAGTGCTTTGGTCCTATAATTCACCCCTCCACTTT.

The chain links TRBV19 to TRBJ1-5; D call uncertain. The CDR3 consists of 13 residues. Trimming took off 3 bases at V and 0 bases at J, with 3 bases between the two ends. Germline V gene sequence: CDR1 LNHDA, CDR2 SQIVND (reference sequence). Here the CDR3 DNA reads TGTGCCAGTAGTATCTCTAGCAATCAGCCCCAGCATTTT. The encoded protein is CASSISSNQPQHF.

V usage is TRBV25-1 and J usage is TRBJ2-4; D possibly corresponds to TRBD2 (5 bases). There are 16 residues in the CDR3. The germline V gene encodes CDR1 MGHDK and CDR2 SYGVNS. V lost 10 bases and J 2 bases, leaving 21 bases between the germline ends. The CDR3 spells CATSEVGAGPKNIQYF. CDR3 DNA sequence: TGTGCCACCTCGGAGGTGGGAGCAGGACCCAAAAACATTCAGTACTTC.

J is TRBJ2-7 and V is TRBV7-6; a possible D gene is TRBD2 (5 bases). Germline loops: CDR1 SGHVS, CDR2 FNYEAQ. V was cut by 5 bases and J by 1 base, with 12 bases left in between. The CDR3 is 14 residues long. CDR3 nucleotide sequence: TGTGCCAGCAGCCCAGCAACGGGATCCTACGAGCAGTACTTC. This translates into CASSPATGSYEQYF. Drawing the rest from reference TRBV7-6 and TRBJ2-7, the complete variable domain is GAGVSQSPRYKVTKRGQDVALRCDPISGHVSLYWYRQALGQGPEFLTYFNYEAQQDKSGLPNDRFSAERPEGSISTLTIQRTEQRDSAMYRCASSPATGSYEQYFGPGTRLTVT.

This clone was counted a single time. This chain links TRBV6-2 or TRBV6-3 with TRBJ2-1, with TRBD1 matching 8 bases. Germline CDR1 is MNHEY and CDR2 is SVGEGT. V gave up 5 bases and J gave up 6 bases; unmatched junction bases: 3. The CDR3 extends over 13 amino acids. The CDR3 coding sequence is TGTGCCAGCAGTACGGACAGGGCCAATGAGCAGTTCTTC. It translates to CASSTDRANEQFF.

The rearrangement joins TRBV5-1 to TRBJ2-3; 9 bases agree with TRBD2. This CDR3 is built from 15 residues. Losses at the gene ends were 4 bases for V and 2 bases for J; bases not matched to a gene: 5. CDR1 is SGHRS, CDR2 YFSETQ, per germline. CDR3 DNA: TGCGCCAGCAGCACGGCTAGCGGGGACACAGATACGCAGTATTTT. It specifies CASSTASGDTDTQYF.

The J gene is TRBJ2-7, the V gene TRBV7-2, with a possible D match to TRBD2 (6 bases). Germline V CDR1 and CDR2: SGHTA, FQGNSA. This CDR3 region has 14 residues. Trimming cost V 3 bases and J 0 bases, with 9 bases left between them. CDR3 protein: CASSFAGYSYEQYF. CDR3 nucleotide sequence: TGTGCCAGCAGCTTCGCGGGATACTCCTACGAGCAGTACTTC. Full variable domain (outside the CDR3, taken from reference TRBV7-2 and TRBJ2-7): GAGVSQSPSNKVTEKGKDVELRCDPISGHTALYWYRQSLGQGLEFLIYFQGNSAPDKSGLPSDRFSAERTGGSVSTLTIQRTQQEDSAVYLCASSFAGYSYEQYFGPGTRLTVT.

The rearrangement uses TRBV7-2 and TRBJ2-7, with D maybe TRBD2 (7 bases). This CDR3 has 15 residues. Germline values: CDR1 SGHTA, CDR2 FQGNSA. V dropped 0 bases and J dropped 4 bases, with 13 bases sitting between them. As DNA, the CDR3 is TGTGCCAGCAGCTTAGCCTGGGGGGGCCTTTACGAGCAGTACTTC. Translated, it gives CASSLAWGGLYEQYF.

The chain employs TRBV5-6 and TRBJ1-2, with D possibly TRBD1 on 5 matching bases. The CDR3 sequence is 13 residues long. Germline lookup yields CDR1 SGHDT and CDR2 YYEEEE. Trimming took off 2 bases at V and 4 bases at J, with 9 bases between the two ends. DNA of the CDR3: TGTGCCAGCAGCTTTAGGGGCGGCTATGGCTACACCTTC. This translates into CASSFRGGYGYTF.

The chain links TRBV12-5 to TRBJ2-5, with D possibly TRBD2 on 6 matching bases. V was shortened by 2 bases and J by 4 bases, with 8 bases between the two germline ends. This CDR3 is built from 13 residues. Per germline, CDR1 LGHNT and CDR2 FRNRAP. CDR3 DNA: TGTGCTAGTGGTTTGCGGGGAGGAGAGACCCAGTACTTC. Translated: CASGLRGGETQYF. Filled out from reference TRBV12-5 and TRBJ2-5, the complete variable domain reads DARVTQTPRHKVTEMGQEVTMRCQPILGHNTVFWYRQTMMQGLELLAYFRNRAPLDDSGMPKDRFSAEMPDATLATLKIQPSEPRDSAVYFCASGLRGGETQYFGPGTRLLVL.